The clone carrying this T cell receptor (beta chain) was seen a single time. The antigen remains unidentified. TCRdb processed the 5' RACE reads anew with MiXCR; each CDR3 protein has one entry. The sample holds hundreds of thousands of distinct CDR3 sequences, 21% seen once. Germline CDR1 is DFQATT and CDR2 is SNEGSKA (reference sequence). The CDR3 has 13 residues. Trimming cost V 6 bases and J 5 bases, with 16 bases left between them. The source of the sample is a study of identical twins. Study findings and constraints: In drawing conclusions, the study used cross-sectional statistical analysis and did not follow the same donors.

The same specimen was also included in a second study, on T cells expressing NK-cell markers. From that second work: Unclear, still, was the HCMV specificity of the expanded NKG2C+ T cell clones.

The chain is built from TRBV20-1 and TRBJ2-5; D call uncertain. What was sequenced was PBMCs. This receptor was taken from a woman under 30 in good health. The DNA of the CDR3 is TGCAGTGCCGGAAGGACGGCCAGTGAGACCCAGTACTTC. This codes for CSAGRTASETQYF.